The 17 T cell receptor beta chains below come from one sample, sequenced in a study of regulatory T cells in long-lasting Graves disease. As for time point: persistent/refractory GD, antithyroid drugs over 5 years with positive TRAb. Construction of the TCR library relied on RNA isolated from PBMCs. Construction of TCR beta libraries relied on iRepertoire HTBI primers and on Arm-PCR targeting CDR3 regions. TCRdb independently ran MiXCR on the multiplex PCR reads; one entry per CDR3 protein. The sample records 350,000 to 500,000 distinct CDR3 sequences, 20% to 25% being singletons. Source: peripheral blood mononuclear cells (PBMCs), taken when the disease was refractory, from a patient treated with antithyroid drugs. The receptor source for this set is a female donor with Graves disease.

This chain uses TRBV28 with TRBJ1-5; TRBD1 matches 7 bases. J was trimmed by 0 bases and V by 9 bases; bases with no gene match: 5. CDR3 length: 14 residues. The germline V gene has CDR1 MDHEN and CDR2 SYDVKM. The CDR3 sequence is CASHRGNSNQPQHF. CDR3 DNA: TGTGCCAGTCACAGGGGAAATAGCAATCAGCCCCAGCATTTT.

This clonotype has a handful of counts. The chain's CDR3 is CASSESGRRSYNEQFF. CDR3 nucleotides: TGCGCCAGCAGTGAGTCGGGGCGGAGAAGCTACAATGAGCAGTTCTTC. The chain has TRBV10-1 and TRBJ2-1, with D possibly being TRBD1 (5 bases). The germline V gene encodes CDR1 WNHNN and CDR2 SYGVQD (reference sequence). Trimming removed 0 bases at V and 3 bases at J, with 12 bases between. The CDR3 is 16 amino acids.

Ten or more counts support this clonotype. The chain combines TRBV2 with TRBJ1-4, with D perhaps TRBD1 (5 bases). Per the germline V gene, CDR1 is SNHLY and CDR2 is FYNNEI. V was trimmed by 7 bases and J by 4 bases, leaving 10 bases between them. CDR3 length: 13 amino acids. The CDR3 DNA follows: TGTGCCAGCAATTCAGGGATTAATGAAAAACTGTTTTTT. Translated: CASNSGINEKLFF.

The V and J genes are TRBV4-1 and TRBJ2-7, with D uncertain. Germline CDR1 is MGHRA and CDR2 is YSYEKL. The CDR3 spans 16 residues. The V gene lost 0 bases and the J gene lost 4 bases, with 16 bases spanning the gap. The CDR3 region is CASSQDSRFQVYEQYF. The DNA of the CDR3 is TGCGCCAGCAGCCAAGATAGTCGTTTTCAAGTTTACGAGCAGTACTTC.

This clonotype was seen a few times. The chain has TRBV19 and TRBJ1-5; the match to TRBD1 covers 12 bases. Germline assignment: CDR1 LNHDA and CDR2 SQIVND (reference sequence). The CDR3 is made up of 18 amino acids. The ends lost 1 base at V and 6 bases at J; junction bases unmatched: 10. The CDR3 DNA reads TGTGCCAGTAGTATAGGAAGAACCGGGACAGGGGGCCGTCAGCCCCAGCATTTT. Amino acids: CASSIGRTGTGGRQPQHF.

This clonotype has more than one count but fewer than ten. The rearrangement joins TRBV19 to TRBJ2-6; no definite D call. From germline, CDR1 is LNHDA and CDR2 SQIVND (reference sequence). The CDR3 has 18 residues. The germline V and J ends were trimmed by 5 bases and 0 bases, with 17 bases remaining between them. CDR3 nucleotides: TGTGCCAGTAGTCCGGGTGGGCTCCGGAGCTCTGGGGCCAACGTCCTGACTTTC. Translation gives CASSPGGLRSSGANVLTF. Looking up the rest from reference TRBV19 and TRBJ2-6 gives the full variable domain: DGGITQSPKYLFRKEGQNVTLSCEQNLNHDAMYWYRQDPGQGLRLIYYSQIVNDFQKGDIAEGYSVSREKKESFPLTVTSAQKNPTAFYLCASSPGGLRSSGANVLTFGAGSRLTVL.

This clonotype was counted many times. The gene calls are TRBV20-1 and TRBJ2-7; possibly TRBD2 for D (6 bases). This CDR3 contains 13 residues. Germline assignment: CDR1 DFQATT and CDR2 SNEGSKA (reference sequence). Trimming shortened V by 3 bases and J by 4 bases, and 13 bases separated the two germline ends. The CDR3 DNA follows: TGCAGTGCTAGGACCAGGACTACGTACGAGCAGTACTTC. Translated, it gives CSARTRTTYEQYF.

This sequence joins TRBV12-3 or TRBV12-4 and TRBJ2-2; tentative D call: TRBD2 (6 bases). Trimming shortened V by 8 bases and J by 3 bases, and 10 bases separated the two germline ends. There are 13 residues in the CDR3. In DNA, the CDR3 is TGTGCCAGCGACGGCGGGGACACCGGGGAGCTGTTTTTT. It encodes CASDGGDTGELFF.

This clonotype appeared many times. This chain connects TRBV20-1 to TRBJ2-7, with 8 bases fitting TRBD1. The trim removed 6 bases at V and 6 bases at J, leaving 16 bases unmatched. Germline values: CDR1 DFQATT, CDR2 SNEGSKA (reference sequence). The CDR3 runs 15 residues. CDR3 sequence (DNA): TGCAGTGCCGGTATCCGACAGGGGCGCCTAGCCGAGCAGTACTTC. It codes for CSAGIRQGRLAEQYF.

This clonotype was seen at least ten times. This chain links TRBV6-1 with TRBJ1-6; no reliable D call. The length of the CDR3 is 16 residues. V lost 6 bases to trimming and J lost 0 bases, with 12 bases between them. Germline V lookup: CDR1 MNHNS, CDR2 SASEGT. CDR3 amino acids: CASSITVSSYNSPLHF. The CDR3 bases are TGTGCCAGCAGCATCACGGTCAGCTCCTATAATTCACCCCTCCACTTT.

This chain uses TRBV28 with TRBJ1-3; no clear D. The CDR3 length is 19 residues. V lost 4 bases to trimming and J lost 3 bases, with 25 bases between them. Germline CDR1 and CDR2: MDHEN and SYDVKM. The CDR3 DNA follows: TGTGCCAGCAGTTCGAAGTCGGGCAGGCGAACTCCGGTTGGAAACACCATATATTTT. It encodes CASSSKSGRRTPVGNTIYF.

This clonotype appeared a few times. The gene calls are TRBV28 and TRBJ2-3; D is perhaps TRBD2 (5 bases). With 5 bases removed from V and 8 bases from J, the gap between germline ends came to 17 bases. CDR1 is MDHEN, CDR2 SYDVKM, per germline. The CDR3 has 14 residues. CDR3 region: CASSLETRSVTQYF. CDR3 bases: TGTGCCAGCAGTCTAGAAACTAGGAGCGTTACGCAGTATTTT.

Ten or more counts support this clonotype. This chain uses TRBV6-1 with TRBJ2-5, with 9 bases matching TRBD2. Unmatched junction bases numbered 8, after V lost 4 bases and J lost 5 bases. CDR1 is MNHNS and CDR2 is SASEGT in the germline V gene. The CDR3 spans 15 residues. The CDR3, as DNA: TGTGCCAGCAGTGCGGGGCTAGCGGGAACGGAGACCCAGTACTTC. This gives the protein CASSAGLAGTETQYF.

The V call is TRBV12-3 or TRBV12-4, the J call TRBJ1-1; 8 nucleotides line up with TRBD1. This CDR3 is built from 14 residues. The ends lost 7 bases at V and 0 bases at J; junction bases unmatched: 4. CDR3 sequence reads: CASNRQGLNTEAFF. In nucleotides, the CDR3 is TGTGCCAGCAATCGACAGGGGTTGAACACTGAAGCTTTCTTT.

This clonotype has at least ten counts. This chain joins TRBV2 and TRBJ2-6, with D perhaps TRBD2 (5 bases). The germline gives CDR1 SNHLY, CDR2 FYNNEI. Trimming removed 2 bases at V and 1 base at J, with 6 bases between. This CDR3 spans 15 amino acids. The CDR3 DNA follows: TGTGCCAGCAGTGAAAGAGGGTCTGGGGCCAACGTCCTGACTTTC. This encodes CASSERGSGANVLTF.

This clonotype was recorded many times. CDR3 in DNA: TGTGCTAGTGGTTTGGACCCCGGTACCCAGTACTTC. This encodes CASGLDPGTQYF. The genes are TRBV12-5 and TRBJ2-5; no firm D call. The V gene lost 1 base and the J gene lost 8 bases, with 8 bases spanning the gap. The CDR3 spans 12 residues. From germline, CDR1 is LGHNT and CDR2 FRNRAP.

The V call is TRBV6-1, the J call TRBJ2-4; a weak D match, TRBD2 (6 bases). This CDR3 comprises 11 residues. The germline V gene encodes CDR1 MNHNS and CDR2 SASEGT. Trimming shortened V by 6 bases and J by 9 bases, and 9 bases separated the two germline ends. CDR3 residues: CASSLEGIQYF. CDR3 sequence (DNA): TGTGCCAGCAGCCTGGAGGGCATTCAGTACTTC.